This T cell receptor beta chain was captured by sequencing in a study of cytomegalovirus exposure and HLA in healthy donors. Study-wide context: A later analysis reported the same platform for the 95 to 150 validation repertoires and the approximately 640 first-cohort repertoires. Notes on the study in general: Testing in vitro showed three CMV-associated chains specific for CMV antigens. There were some public TCRs occurring in many donors, but most TCR sequences were rare. The investigators catalogued 164 TCR beta chains as cytomegalovirus-associated.

A word on this clone: As yet, its antigen is unknown.

CDR3 size: 18 residues. Losses at the gene ends were 7 bases for V and 0 bases for J; bases not matched to a gene: 16. Germline lookup yields CDR1 SGHNT and CDR2 YYREEE (reference sequence). Sequencing was performed with immunoSEQ multiplex PCR; in TCRdb, only in-frame clones are kept and a portion is missing. The sample yields some 98,000 clones, around 85% seen once. This chain joins TRBV5-4 and TRBJ2-1, with 7 bases matching TRBD2. Input material: PBMCs. The sequence derives from a woman in her 30s in good health and CMV-seronegative. The chain's CDR3 is CASPHPGTISSSYNEQFF. CDR3 sequence (DNA): TGTGCCAGCCCCCACCCCGGGACTATTTCGAGCTCCTACAATGAGCAGTTCTTC.